These 30 T cell receptor beta chains originate from one sample sequenced in a study of blood T cells in healthy people across ages. It was with a sample-barcoded 5' primer and a J-beta primer mix that a second PCR of roughly 7 to 12 cycles was run. TCRdb called the 5' RACE reads again in MiXCR, with one record for every CDR3 protein. The sample lists over 1,200,000 distinct CDR3 sequences; 59% were seen once. Specimen: blood. Source of these receptors: a man aged 18 to 29 in good health.

V usage is TRBV7-2 and J usage is TRBJ2-5; D not certain. CDR3 length equals 15 residues. V dropped 3 bases and J dropped 2 bases, with 13 bases sitting between them. Germline V gene data show CDR1 as SGHTA and CDR2 as FQGNSA. The CDR3 nucleotides are TGTGCCAGCAGCTTCTGGGCGGCTGGGCAAGAGACCCAGTACTTC. Amino acid sequence: CASSFWAAGQETQYF. Combining the CDR3 with reference TRBV7-2 and TRBJ2-5 gives the whole variable domain GAGVSQSPSNKVTEKGKDVELRCDPISGHTALYWYRQSLGQGLEFLIYFQGNSAPDKSGLPSDRFSAERTGGSVSTLTIQRTQQEDSAVYLCASSFWAAGQETQYFGPGTRLLVL.

CDR3 DNA sequence: TGTGCCAGCAGCCGCGACCACAGCGGGATGGGGACCGGGGAGCTGTTTTTT. Amino acids: CASSRDHSGMGTGELFF. The genes are TRBV13 and TRBJ2-2, with TRBD2 identical over 7 bases. CDR3 size: 17 residues. Germline values: CDR1 PRHDT, CDR2 FYEKMQ (reference sequence). The V gene end was trimmed by 5 bases and the J gene end by 5 bases; junction bases not matched to a gene: 14.

The V call is TRBV29-1, the J call TRBJ2-1, with 12 bases matching TRBD2. The CDR3 consists of 13 residues. Germline values: CDR1 SQVTM, CDR2 ANQGSEA. With 3 bases clipped from V and 15 bases from J, the junction kept 9 bases outside the gene matches. The CDR3 spells CSVESRLAGVSFF. The CDR3 DNA reads TGCAGCGTTGAGTCTAGACTAGCGGGAGTCTCGTTCTTC.

With regard to this clonotype: An end of the junction differs from the germline gene, which may be a read error. The genes are TRBV28 and TRBJ2-1, with 15 bases identical to TRBD2. CDR1 MDHEN and CDR2 SYDVKM come from the germline V gene. The CDR3 length is 19 residues. CDR3 coding DNA: TGTGCCAGCAGTCGGGGACTAGCGGGGGGCAAGCTCTCCTACAATGAGCAGTTCTTT. Protein: CASSRGLAGGKLSYNEQFF.

This rearrangement joins TRBV20-1 to TRBJ2-5; D gene unclear. The CDR3 has 11 residues. Germline V gene lookup returns CDR1 DFQATT and CDR2 SNEGSKA (reference sequence). With 3 bases removed from V and 11 bases from J, the gap between germline ends came to 13 bases. The DNA of the CDR3 is TGCAGTGCTAGCGTGGGAAATGAGCAGTACTTC. Translating gives CSASVGNEQYF.

The V call is TRBV2, the J call TRBJ2-1; D is undetermined. Germline lookup yields CDR1 SNHLY and CDR2 FYNNEI. Between the trimmed V and J ends, which lost 4 bases and 5 bases, there was a span of 12 bases. The CDR3 extends over 14 amino acids. CDR3 nucleotides: TGTGCCAGCAGTGTGAGGAGAGTACACAATGAGCAGTTCTTC. It is translated as CASSVRRVHNEQFF.

The gene calls are TRBV6-6 and TRBJ1-2; weak D call: TRBD1 (6 bases). Germline values: CDR1 MNHNY, CDR2 SVGAGI (reference sequence). CDR3 size: 14 residues. Trimming pared 5 bases from V and 5 bases from J, leaving 15 bases between. The CDR3 here is CASSPAGTIYGYTF. In DNA, the CDR3 is TGTGCCAGCAGTCCCGCAGGGACAATTTATGGCTACACCTTC.

This clonotype was detected only once. This chain connects TRBV20-1 to TRBJ2-1; 11 bases are shared with TRBD2. After removal of 0 bases from V and 9 bases from J, the junction contained 7 bases not matched to a gene. CDR3 length: 15 amino acids. Germline V gives CDR1 DFQATT, CDR2 SNEGSKA (reference sequence). In DNA form, the CDR3 reads TGCAGTGCTAGAGAGATAGCGGGGGGGTTTGGTGAGCAGTTCTTC. It yields the protein CSAREIAGGFGEQFF.

The chain joins TRBV20-1 to TRBJ2-7; 9 positions agree with TRBD2. J gave up 4 bases and V 0 bases, and 10 bases lay outside the gene matches. The germline CDR1 and CDR2 sequences are DFQATT and SNEGSKA (reference sequence). The CDR3 is 16 amino acids. The CDR3 bases are TGCAGTGCTAGAGATGAAGGGGCGGGGGGGCGATACGAGCAGTACTTC. This sequence encodes CSARDEGAGGRYEQYF.

This chain links TRBV7-8 with TRBJ2-3; D is unclear. The CDR3 has 16 amino acids. Germline V CDR1 and CDR2: SGHVS, FQNEAQ. V shed 2 bases and J shed 6 bases, with 18 bases lying between them. The CDR3 region is CASSLLNRQALDTQYF. The CDR3 DNA is TGTGCCAGCAGCTTATTGAATAGGCAAGCCCTGGATACGCAGTATTTT.

This clonotype was detected only a few times. V is TRBV6-1 and J is TRBJ2-7; D uncertain. CDR3 length: 15 residues. Germline-derived CDR1 and CDR2 are MNHNS and SASEGT. Trimming removed 6 bases at V and 7 bases at J, with 22 bases between. As DNA, the CDR3 is TGTGCCAGCAGCCGTCAGGCTATGCCTCTCAATGAGCAGTACTTC. It codes for CASSRQAMPLNEQYF.

The rearrangement uses TRBV29-1 and TRBJ1-1; no clear D gene. Trimming took 5 bases from V and 1 from J, leaving 8 bases between them. Germline V gene data show CDR1 as SQVTM and CDR2 as ANQGSEA. This CDR3 has 12 residues. The CDR3 DNA sequence: TGCAGCGTTTTGCCAGGGAACACTGAAGCTTTCTTT. This codes for CSVLPGNTEAFF. Supplemented by reference TRBV29-1 and TRBJ1-1, the full variable domain reads SAVISQKPSRDICQRGTSLTIQCQVDSQVTMMFWYRQQPGQSLTLIATANQGSEATYESGFVIDKFPISRPNLTFSTLTVSNMSPEDSSIYLCSVLPGNTEAFFGQGTRLTVV.

This sequence joins TRBV6-6 and TRBJ2-3, with D perhaps assigned TRBD1 or TRBD2 (5 bases each). V shed 4 bases and J shed 4 bases, with 15 bases lying between them. Per the germline V gene, CDR1 is MNHNY and CDR2 is SVGAGI (reference sequence). The CDR3 spans 15 residues. In DNA, the CDR3 is TGTGCCAGCAGTTCGGTATACTCGGGGCCAGATACGCAGTATTTT. Protein: CASSSVYSGPDTQYF.

The chain has TRBV6-5 and TRBJ2-1; TRBD2 matches at 9 bases. After removal of 2 bases from V and 5 bases from J, the junction contained 10 bases not matched to a gene. The CDR3 has 17 residues. Looked up from germline, CDR1 is MNHEY and CDR2 is SVGAGI. Here the CDR3 reads CASSYLSGGEADNEQFF. The CDR3 DNA sequence: TGTGCCAGCAGTTACCTTAGCGGGGGAGAGGCGGACAATGAGCAGTTCTTC.

The V call is TRBV20-1, the J call TRBJ2-2, with 7 bases lining up with TRBD1. With V trimmed by 1 base and J by 3 bases, 8 bases remained unmatched. The CDR3 covers 16 residues. Germline values: CDR1 DFQATT, CDR2 SNEGSKA (reference sequence). The CDR3 DNA is TGCAGTGCTAGAGCTCCAGGGGGACGAGACACCGGGGAGCTGTTTTTT. This encodes CSARAPGGRDTGELFF.

This clonotype was counted many times. The V gene is TRBV20-1, the J gene TRBJ1-5; 9 positions agree with TRBD1. There are 12 residues in the CDR3. Germline values: CDR1 DFQATT, CDR2 SNEGSKA (reference sequence). V lost 6 bases, J lost 5 bases, and 2 bases stayed unmatched. DNA of the CDR3: TGCAGTGCCCGGACAGGGGATCAGCCCCAGCATTTT. Its translation is CSARTGDQPQHF.

The chain carries TRBV12-3 or TRBV12-4 and TRBJ2-4; either TRBD1 or TRBD2 may supply D (6 bases each). V lost 3 bases to trimming and J lost 8 bases, with 26 bases between them. This CDR3 spans 18 amino acids. The DNA for the CDR3 is TGTGCCAGCAGTTTCCCTCGGGAAGGGGGGAGACCATTGGACATTCAGTACTTC. Translation gives CASSFPREGGRPLDIQYF.

This chain uses TRBV7-8 with TRBJ1-5, with 8 bases that match TRBD1. The germline CDR1 and CDR2 sequences are SGHVS and FQNEAQ. With V trimmed by 7 bases and J by 0 bases, 8 bases remained unmatched. The length of the CDR3 is 16 residues. CDR3 amino acids: CASKIDRGYSNQPQHF. CDR3 bases: TGTGCCAGCAAAATCGACAGGGGCTATAGCAATCAGCCCCAGCATTTT.

V gene TRBV29-1 combines with J gene TRBJ1-1, with 7 bases that match TRBD1. The ends lost 2 bases at V and 4 bases at J; junction bases unmatched: 4. This CDR3 contains 13 residues. From germline, CDR1 is SQVTM and CDR2 ANQGSEA. CDR3 coding DNA: TGCAGCGTTGAAAGGGGGCAGGCCACTGAAGCTTTCTTT. It translates to CSVERGQATEAFF.

This clonotype was observed many times. This chain links TRBV27 with TRBJ2-6, with 8 nucleotides matching TRBD2. The CDR3 spans 18 residues. Trimming took 7 bases from V and 4 from J; bases not matched to a gene: 15. Germline values: CDR1 MNHEY, CDR2 SMNVEV (reference sequence). Here the CDR3 DNA reads TGTGCCAGCACCCACGTGGAAGCGGGAGAGGCCGGGGCCAACGTCCTGACTTTC. It codes for CASTHVEAGEAGANVLTF.

The chain combines TRBV20-1 with TRBJ2-1; 7 bases align to TRBD2. Germline V gene data show CDR1 as DFQATT and CDR2 as SNEGSKA (reference sequence). There are 13 residues in the CDR3. The J segment lost 5 bases and the V segment lost 7 bases, leaving 8 bases of the junction unmatched. The CDR3 reads CSGTGGLHNEQFF. The CDR3 DNA sequence: TGCAGTGGCACGGGGGGTTTACACAATGAGCAGTTCTTC.

V and J are TRBV29-1 and TRBJ2-7; 8 bases are shared with TRBD2. This CDR3 region has 14 residues. With V trimmed by 3 bases and J by 5 bases, 9 bases remained unmatched. CDR1 and CDR2 (germline): SQVTM, ANQGSEA. The CDR3 DNA follows: TGCAGCGTTGATGCGGCGGGGGGCGGCGACGAGCAGTACTTC. This gives the protein CSVDAAGGGDEQYF.

This chain links TRBV18 with TRBJ2-5, with 8 nucleotides matching TRBD2. CDR1 and CDR2 (germline): KGHSH, LQKENI. This CDR3 has 16 amino acids. V trimming: 3 bases; J trimming: 3 bases; junction bases outside the gene matches: 9. The CDR3 protein is CASSPIPGTRKETQYF. DNA of the CDR3: TGTGCCAGCTCACCGATCCCCGGGACTAGAAAAGAGACCCAGTACTTC. The complete variable domain, with remaining parts taken from reference TRBV18 and TRBJ2-5, reads NAGVMQNPRHLVRRRGQEARLRCSPMKGHSHVYWYRQLPEEGLKFMVYLQKENIIDESGMPKERFSAEFPKEGPSILRIQQVVRGDSAAYFCASSPIPGTRKETQYFGPGTRLLVL.

In this sample, this clonotype turned up a few times. This chain connects TRBV4-2 to TRBJ1-6, with D unresolved. Per the germline V gene, CDR1 is LGHNA and CDR2 is YNFKEQ. The V end lost 1 base, the J end lost 13 bases, and 14 bases lay between the germline ends. The CDR3 consists of 14 residues. This chain's CDR3 is CASSQVNGESPLHF. The CDR3 bases are TGTGCCAGCAGCCAAGTGAACGGGGAGTCGCCCCTCCACTTT.

This chain links TRBV20-1 with TRBJ2-1; 7 bases are a match to TRBD2. This CDR3 is 16 amino acids long. The germline gives CDR1 DFQATT, CDR2 SNEGSKA (reference sequence). Trimming cost V 8 bases and J 2 bases; bases outside gene matches: 15. CDR3 residues: CSTLSGREPPYNEQFF. The CDR3 DNA sequence: TGCAGTACCCTCTCAGGGCGGGAGCCCCCCTACAATGAGCAGTTCTTC.

With regard to this clonotype: Germline and junction disagree at one end, which may indicate a read error. The gene calls are TRBV27 and TRBJ2-5; weak D call: TRBD1 (5 bases). Germline CDR1 reads MNHEY; CDR2 reads SMNVEV (reference sequence). This CDR3 has 13 amino acids. Here the CDR3 DNA reads TGTGCCGGCAGGGAAAGGGGCTTAGAGACCCAGTACTTC. It encodes CAGRERGLETQYF.

This clonotype was counted a single time. V and J are TRBV15 and TRBJ2-7; D is uncertain. TRBJ2-5 explains the end of the DNA better; the J call may be wrong. Germline CDR1 LNHNV, CDR2 YYDKDF (reference sequence). This CDR3 comprises 16 residues. CDR3 nucleotide sequence: TGTGCCACCAGCAGAGATGAACGAGCCCACACGGAGACCCAGTACTTC. It codes for CATSRDERAHTETQYF.

V gene TRBV20-1 combines with J gene TRBJ2-1; tentatively, D is TRBD1 (5 bases). Germline V gene data show CDR1 as DFQATT and CDR2 as SNEGSKA (reference sequence). The CDR3 loop spans 14 amino acids. V lost 3 bases to trimming and J lost 6 bases, with 15 bases between them. This chain's CDR3 is CSARFRGFSNEQFF. The CDR3 DNA reads as TGCAGTGCTAGGTTTAGGGGATTTAGCAATGAGCAGTTCTTC.

V gene TRBV12-3 or TRBV12-4 combines with J gene TRBJ2-6; D tentatively fits TRBD1 or TRBD2 (5 bases each). Trimming left V 5 bases short and J 4 bases short, with 12 bases between. This CDR3 is built from 15 residues. CDR3 nucleotides: TGTGCCAGCAGTCGATGGGGGAAAGGGGCCAACGTCCTGACTTTC. This sequence encodes CASSRWGKGANVLTF.

The chain employs TRBV5-5 and TRBJ2-2; the match to TRBD1 covers 8 bases. V trimming: 2 bases; J trimming: 5 bases; junction bases outside the gene matches: 5. From germline, CDR1 is SGHKS and CDR2 YYEKEE (reference sequence). This CDR3 spans 15 amino acids. The CDR3, as DNA: TGTGCCAGCAGCTTCGACACAGGGGGAACCGGGGAGCTGTTTTTT. It translates to CASSFDTGGTGELFF.